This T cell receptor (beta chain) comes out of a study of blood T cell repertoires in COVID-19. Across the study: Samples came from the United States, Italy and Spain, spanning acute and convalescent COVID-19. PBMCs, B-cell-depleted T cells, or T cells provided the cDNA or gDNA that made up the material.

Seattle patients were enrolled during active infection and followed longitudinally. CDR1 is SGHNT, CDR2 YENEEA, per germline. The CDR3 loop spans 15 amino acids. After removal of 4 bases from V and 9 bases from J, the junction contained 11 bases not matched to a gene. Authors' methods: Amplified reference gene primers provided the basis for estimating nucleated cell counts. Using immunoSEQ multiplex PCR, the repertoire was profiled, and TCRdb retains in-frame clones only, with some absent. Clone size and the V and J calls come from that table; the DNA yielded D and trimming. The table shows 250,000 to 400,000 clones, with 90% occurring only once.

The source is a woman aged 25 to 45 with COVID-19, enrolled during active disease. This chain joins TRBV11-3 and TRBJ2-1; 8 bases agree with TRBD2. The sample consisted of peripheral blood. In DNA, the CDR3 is TGTGCCAGCAGCTCGTCAGCGGGAGCTTGGAGTGAGCAGTTCTTC. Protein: CASSSSAGAWSEQFF.